This TCR beta chain was captured by sequencing in a study of blood T cells in healthy people across ages (dated by TCRdb to the mid-2010s). With regard to the full study: In model experiments, template switching captured about one uniquely barcoded TCR beta cDNA molecule for every two T cells. To avoid experimental bias, donors of different ages were distributed randomly across sequencing lanes. The donors were divided into four age groups: young (average about 16 years), middle-aged (roughly 42), aged (about 60) and long-lived (roughly 86). To track age-related changes in TCR beta repertoire diversity, the study relied on deep sequencing normalized with unique cDNA molecular identifiers. Two additional independent replicas of 1 million unique cDNA reads from the same blood draw were analyzed for two donors (one aged 18 to 29 and one aged 80 or older).

Reading the germline V gene (reference sequence) gives CDR1 GTSNPN and CDR2 SVGIG. The CDR3, cysteine through phenylalanine, is 14 amino acids long. Just the 42-base CDR3 DNA is kept, in frame starting at base 1. Between the V and J ends, shortened by 1 base and 2 bases respectively, the junction contains 12 bases. Systemically healthy Caucasian individuals from Russia, 35 to 50 in total and aged about 6 to 95 years, were included as donors. Roughly 11 milliliters of peripheral blood were drawn from each donor into EDTA-treated Vacutainer tubes. Ficoll-Paque density-gradient centrifugation was used to isolate PBMCs, with at least 7 million obtained per sample. Total RNA was extracted from PBMCs with Trizol reagent, with at least 5 micrograms obtained per sample. The percentages of naive CD45RAhigh/CD27high T cells were determined by flow cytometry on a PBMC aliquot from every donor. Receptor amplification or capture employed 5' RACE. The instrument was an Illumina HiSeq 2500. A second PCR of roughly 7 to 11 cycles was run with a J-beta primer mix and a sample-barcoded 5' primer. A template-switch 5' adaptor carrying 12 random nucleotides introduced a unique molecular identifier onto each TCR beta cDNA molecule. Each sample yielded at least 2.5 million CDR3-containing paired-end reads. All of the RNA was converted into first-strand cDNA using the Mint cDNA synthesis kit, with a TRBC-specific oligonucleotide serving as the primer. After uracil-DNA glycosylase treatment, a first 18-cycle PCR used universal primers M1SS and BC2_uni_R on all cDNA. The authors' pipeline ran thus. Each sample was normalized by randomly selecting 1 million high-quality reads, each carrying a distinct molecular identifier. Reads with shared molecular identifiers were discarded instead of being binned into consensus sequences. MiTCR, with a Q25 quality threshold and the strictest error-elimination algorithm, was used for CDR3 identification, clonotype clustering and error correction. Lower-bound total TCR beta diversity was estimated with a nonparametric unseen species model using Euler transformation. TCRdb's own reprocessing of the public reads used fastp at Q25 and MiXCR and kept productive beta chains. Each entry is one CDR3 protein sequence, shown with its most common DNA and genes. TCRdb's processing, not the authors' own work, is the source of the V and J calls. The sample table shows approximately 1.5 million distinct CDR3 sequences, and about 35% are seen once. Of the sample, approximately 11% is held by the ten largest clones.

Overall results and qualifications from the work: Conclusive comparison of naive and antigen-experienced compartments was prevented by the profiling of bulk unsorted PBMCs. Because the CMV infection status of the donors was unknown, age-related changes in expanded clonotypes may potentially have been confounded. Estimates of total diversity based on one million sequenced T cells were considered lower bounds and underestimates. The percentage of naive T cells measured by flow cytometry correlated strongly with observed TCR beta diversity. Compared with the aged group, more naive CD4+ T cells, fewer expanded clones and increased TCR diversity were shown by the long-lived group, suggesting age selection. As age increased, observed TCR beta diversity per million T cells dropped in a roughly linear way, and a significant reduction was already evident by age roughly 40.

Regarding this clonotype: The antigen this receptor binds is unknown. Base qualities are not recorded, but no much larger clone differs from it by a single base.

Specimen: blood. The V and J segments used are TRBV30 and TRBJ2-7; 5 matching bases give a weak D call of TRBD1. This clonotype was obtained from a woman aged 25 to 39 in good health. The DNA sequence reads TGTGCCTGGAGTGCCCGACAGATACCCTACGAGCAGTACTTC. Protein translation: CAWSARQIPYEQYF.